The 23 T cell receptor beta chains below were found in one sample sequenced in a study of T-cell memory formation after mild COVID-19. Each CDR3 protein is one row after TCRdb ran MiXCR on the 5' RACE reads. This sample has some 150,000 distinct CDR3 sequences; 6% to 6.5% occur once, and the top ten carry around 1.9%. Sequences were obtained from PBMCs or a T cell subset sorted from them (not recorded which). These receptors came from an adult woman who had mild COVID-19 (a few samples of this study predate the infection). Cell type and time point are not known.

This clonotype was detected ten times or more. The chain couples TRBV15 to TRBJ2-5, with a possible D match to TRBD1 (5 bases). The CDR3 is 15 residues long. V was shortened by 0 bases and J by 0 bases, with 8 bases between the two germline ends. The germline V gene has CDR1 LNHNV and CDR2 YYDKDF (reference sequence). The CDR3 DNA follows: TGTGCCACCAGCAGAGAGCTGACAGACCAAGAGACCCAGTACTTC. Protein sequence: CATSRELTDQETQYF.

This clonotype was recorded many times. V and J are TRBV29-1 and TRBJ2-6; a weak D match, TRBD1 (6 bases). With 2 bases removed from V and 0 bases from J, the gap between germline ends came to 11 bases. In germline, CDR1 is SQVTM, CDR2 ANQGSEA. The CDR3 covers 16 residues. CDR3 sequence (DNA): TGCAGCGTTGAACGGGACACCGACTCTGGGGCCAACGTCCTGACTTTC. It translates to CSVERDTDSGANVLTF.

This clonotype was seen ten or more times. This chain joins TRBV10-2 and TRBJ2-5; D assignment may be TRBD1 or TRBD2 (5 bases each). This CDR3 comprises 14 residues. Trimming cost V 0 bases and J 5 bases, with 10 bases left between them. CDR1 is WSHSY, CDR2 SAAADI, per germline. Here the CDR3 reads CASSESPGTETQYF. Written as DNA, the CDR3 is TGCGCCAGCAGTGAGTCTCCGGGGACGGAGACCCAGTACTTC.

The table lists this clonotype with many counts. Its ends do not fully match the called genes, so a read error is possible. CDR3 DNA: TGCGCCAGCAGCAAAGACCTACAGGGGGAAGTGGGAATATCCAGCTATGGCTACACCTTC. Encoded protein: CASSKDLQGEVGISSYGYTF. The chain has TRBV4-1 and TRBJ1-2; TRBD1 matches at 8 bases. CDR3 length: 20 residues. The V gene's germline CDR1 is MGHRA and CDR2 YSYEKL.

The chain couples TRBV3-1 to TRBJ1-2; D is unresolved. The CDR3 consists of 15 residues. Looked up from germline, CDR1 is LGHDT and CDR2 is YNNKEL (reference sequence). Trimming removed 1 base at V and 4 bases at J, with 13 bases between. CDR3 amino acids: CASSQGRAKPYGYTF. Written as DNA, the CDR3 is TGTGCCAGCAGCCAAGGGAGAGCTAAGCCCTATGGCTACACCTTC.

This chain joins TRBV7-2 and TRBJ2-7; 9 nucleotides line up with TRBD1. In germline, CDR1 is SGHTA, CDR2 FQGNSA. Unmatched junction bases numbered 4, after V lost 3 bases and J lost 7 bases. The CDR3 sequence is 13 residues long. DNA for the CDR3: TGTGCCAGCAGCTTCGGACAGGGGCGTGAGCAGTACTTC. Protein: CASSFGQGREQYF.

The chain is built from TRBV7-3 and TRBJ2-7; 10 bases match TRBD2. With V trimmed by 5 bases and J by 5 bases, 9 bases remained unmatched. Looked up from germline, CDR1 is SGHTA and CDR2 is FQGTGA. This CDR3 contains 15 residues. For the CDR3, the DNA is TGTGCCAGCAGCGCTCGGGCTAGCGGGAGCCACGAGCAGTACTTC. Its translation: CASSARASGSHEQYF. The entire variable domain, with the rest obtained from reference TRBV7-3 and TRBJ2-7, is as follows: GAGVSQTPSNKVTEKGKYVELRCDPISGHTALYWYRQSLGQGPEFLIYFQGTGAADDSGLPNDRFFAVRPEGSVSTLKIQRTERGDSAVYLCASSARASGSHEQYFGPGTRLTVT.

There are many counts of this clonotype. The CDR3 loop is CASSLLPGQGGTGELFF. Here the CDR3 DNA reads TGCGCCAGCAGCTTACTACCGGGACAGGGAGGGACCGGGGAGCTGTTTTTT. The V call is TRBV5-1, the J call TRBJ2-2; 9 nucleotides agree with TRBD1. Trimming cost V 2 bases and J 5 bases; bases outside gene matches: 10. From germline, CDR1 is SGHRS and CDR2 YFSETQ. The CDR3 covers 17 residues.

This clonotype was detected ten times or more. The genes are TRBV7-2 and TRBJ2-1; D is perhaps TRBD2 (6 bases). The germline gives CDR1 SGHTA, CDR2 FQGNSA. The CDR3 sequence is 15 residues long. The ends were cut back, 5 bases at V and 6 bases at J, with 17 bases in the middle. The CDR3 reads CASSAGPTPSNEQFF. Here the CDR3 DNA reads TGTGCCAGCAGCGCGGGACCCACGCCTTCCAATGAGCAGTTCTTC.

The V call is TRBV7-2, the J call TRBJ1-1, with D maybe TRBD1 (6 bases). In germline, CDR1 is SGHTA, CDR2 FQGNSA. The CDR3 runs 14 residues. Trimming removed 1 base at V and 7 bases at J, with 13 bases between. In DNA form, the CDR3 reads TGTGCCAGCAGCTTAGATTCAGGGGTCCTTGAAGCTTTCTTT. Translating gives CASSLDSGVLEAFF.

This clonotype was detected only a few times. The V call is TRBV18, the J call TRBJ1-2, with unresolved D. CDR3 length: 15 residues. The ends were cut back, 6 bases at V and 5 bases at J, with 19 bases in the middle. Per germline, CDR1 KGHSH and CDR2 LQKENI. CDR3 sequence (DNA): TGTGCCAGCTCTACCCGGGAGACAACTACTTATGGCTACACCTTC. It is translated as CASSTRETTTYGYTF.

Here the CDR3 DNA reads TGTGCCACTACTAGGACTAGCGGGATCACAGATACGCAGTATTTT. Translating it yields CATTRTSGITDTQYF. The chain has TRBV7-9 and TRBJ2-3, with 12 bases fitting TRBD2. Germline trimming cut 10 bases from V and 2 bases from J; bases unmatched to any gene: 7. This CDR3 comprises 15 residues. Germline V gives CDR1 SEHNR, CDR2 FQNEAQ (reference sequence).

This clonotype has a count of ten or more. The chain uses TRBV7-8 and TRBJ2-2, with 9 bases fitting TRBD2. This CDR3 comprises 15 residues. The V gene end was trimmed by 10 bases and the J gene end by 7 bases; junction bases not matched to a gene: 13. Per the germline V gene, CDR1 is SGHVS and CDR2 is FQNEAQ. In DNA, the CDR3 is TGTGCCAACATGCCCGGGACTAGCTTCGTCGGGGAGCTGTTTTTT. This encodes CANMPGTSFVGELFF.

The chain uses TRBV2 and TRBJ1-1; D gene uncertain. Germline assignment: CDR1 SNHLY and CDR2 FYNNEI. The CDR3 loop spans 10 amino acids. The V end was cut by 6 bases, the J end by 3 bases, with 2 bases between. The CDR3 sequence: CASSDTEAFF. In DNA, the CDR3 is TGTGCCAGCAGCGACACTGAAGCTTTCTTT. Looking up the rest from reference TRBV2 and TRBJ1-1 gives the full variable domain: EPEVTQTPSHQVTQMGQEVILRCVPISNHLYFYWYRQILGQKVEFLVSFYNNEISEKSEIFDDQFSVERPDGSNFTLKIRSTKLEDSAMYFCASSDTEAFFGQGTRLTVV.

This clonotype was observed a few times. This chain links TRBV18 with TRBJ1-1, with D tentatively TRBD1 (6 bases). Trimming took off 0 bases at V and 1 base at J, with 12 bases between the two ends. Looked up from germline, CDR1 is KGHSH and CDR2 is LQKENI. This CDR3 region has 16 residues. The CDR3 DNA reads as TGTGCCAGCTCACCACCAGAAGGACAGACGAACACTGAAGCTTTCTTT. It yields the protein CASSPPEGQTNTEAFF.

This clonotype was seen repeatedly, ten times or more. The V and J genes are TRBV29-1 and TRBJ1-1; perhaps TRBD1 as D (5 bases). Germline CDR1 and CDR2: SQVTM and ANQGSEA. This CDR3 contains 11 residues. Trimming cost V 6 bases and J 10 bases, with 15 bases left between them. The CDR3 sequence is CSVALSRVAFF. The CDR3 DNA follows: TGCAGCGTGGCGCTCAGCAGGGTAGCTTTCTTT.

This clonotype was recorded a few times. This chain joins TRBV6-2 or TRBV6-3 and TRBJ2-3; no reliable D call. Per the germline V gene, CDR1 is MNHEY and CDR2 is SVGEGT. CDR3 length: 15 residues. The V end was cut by 2 bases, the J end by 2 bases, with 11 bases between. CDR3 amino acids: CASSYVRTHTDTQYF. CDR3 DNA: TGTGCCAGCAGTTACGTAAGGACCCACACAGATACGCAGTATTTT.

The chain is built from TRBV19 and TRBJ1-2, with TRBD1 matching 7 bases. Trimming removed 7 bases from V and 4 bases from J; junction bases left unmatched: 12. CDR3 length equals 15 residues. Germline assignment: CDR1 LNHDA and CDR2 SQIVND (reference sequence). CDR3 DNA sequence: TGTGCCAGTACCCACTCGAGGGGGCTAGGCTATGGCTACACCTTC. Translating it yields CASTHSRGLGYGYTF.

This clonotype was seen repeatedly, ten times or more. The chain joins TRBV7-3 to TRBJ1-1; D may be TRBD1 (6 bases). Germline CDR1 reads SGHTA; CDR2 reads FQGTGA. The CDR3 has 15 amino acids. V gave up 5 bases and J gave up 0 bases, with 13 bases separating them. The CDR3, as DNA: TGTGCCAGCAGCGCGAGGACAGCCATGAACACTGAAGCTTTCTTT. Translated: CASSARTAMNTEAFF. The full variable domain, completed using reference TRBV7-3 and TRBJ1-1, is GAGVSQTPSNKVTEKGKYVELRCDPISGHTALYWYRQSLGQGPEFLIYFQGTGAADDSGLPNDRFFAVRPEGSVSTLKIQRTERGDSAVYLCASSARTAMNTEAFFGQGTRLTVV.

The chain links TRBV20-1 to TRBJ2-7, with D perhaps TRBD2 (5 bases). Per germline, CDR1 DFQATT and CDR2 SNEGSKA (reference sequence). V gave up 6 bases and J gave up 7 bases, with 13 bases separating them. The CDR3 totals 11 residues. The CDR3 coding sequence is TGCAGTGCATTAACCAGGAGGGAGCAGTACTTC. Protein sequence: CSALTRREQYF.

The J gene is TRBJ1-2, the V gene TRBV6-5, with 9 bases matching TRBD1. V lost 2 bases, J lost 14 bases, and 9 bases stayed unmatched. The CDR3 is made up of 13 amino acids. Germline CDR1 reads MNHEY; CDR2 reads SVGAGI. The CDR3 DNA follows: TGTGCCAGCAGTTACATGACACAGGGGGCGCCTACCTTC. Amino acids: CASSYMTQGAPTF.

This clonotype was counted between two and nine times. The rearrangement joins TRBV2 to TRBJ2-7; D call uncertain. Germline assignment: CDR1 SNHLY and CDR2 FYNNEI. The V gene lost 2 bases and the J gene lost 4 bases, with 6 bases spanning the gap. The CDR3 extends over 12 amino acids. This CDR3 is CASSELEYEQYF. The CDR3 DNA reads as TGTGCCAGCAGTGAATTGGAATACGAGCAGTACTTC. The full variable domain, with the rest looked up from reference TRBV2 and TRBJ2-7, is EPEVTQTPSHQVTQMGQEVILRCVPISNHLYFYWYRQILGQKVEFLVSFYNNEISEKSEIFDDQFSVERPDGSNFTLKIRSTKLEDSAMYFCASSELEYEQYFGPGTRLTVT.

V is TRBV7-8 and J is TRBJ1-1; TRBD1 matches 12 bases. CDR3 length: 14 amino acids. Germline V gene sequence: CDR1 SGHVS, CDR2 FQNEAQ. J gave up 10 bases and V 3 bases, and 6 bases lay outside the gene matches. This chain's CDR3 is CASSLGQGAIRAFF. The CDR3, as DNA: TGTGCCAGCAGCTTGGGACAGGGGGCGATTAGAGCTTTCTTT. The whole variable domain, remainder taken from reference TRBV7-8 and TRBJ1-1, is GAGVSQSPRYKVAKRGQDVALRCDPISGHVSLFWYQQALGQGPEFLTYFQNEAQLDKSGLPSDRFFAERPEGSVSTLKIQRTQQEDSAVYLCASSLGQGAIRAFFGQGTRLTVV.